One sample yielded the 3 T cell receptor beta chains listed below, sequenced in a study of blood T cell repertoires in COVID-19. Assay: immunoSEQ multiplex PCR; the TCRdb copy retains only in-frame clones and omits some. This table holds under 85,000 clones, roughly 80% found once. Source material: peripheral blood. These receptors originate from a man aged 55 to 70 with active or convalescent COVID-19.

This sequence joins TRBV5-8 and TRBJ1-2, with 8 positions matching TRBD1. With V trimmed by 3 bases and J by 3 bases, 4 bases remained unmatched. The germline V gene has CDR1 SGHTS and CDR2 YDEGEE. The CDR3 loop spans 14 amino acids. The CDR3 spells CASSSPGGYYGYTF. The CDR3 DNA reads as TGTGCCAGCAGCTCACCAGGGGGCTACTATGGCTACACCTTC.

CDR3 nucleotides: TGCGCCAGCAGCTCACAGGGATATAATGAAAAACTGTTTTTT. Protein: CASSSQGYNEKLFF. The gene calls are TRBV5-1 and TRBJ1-4, with D perhaps TRBD1 (6 bases). CDR3 length: 14 amino acids. Germline CDR1 reads SGHRS; CDR2 reads YFSETQ. V was cut by 3 bases and J by 4 bases, with 10 bases left in between.

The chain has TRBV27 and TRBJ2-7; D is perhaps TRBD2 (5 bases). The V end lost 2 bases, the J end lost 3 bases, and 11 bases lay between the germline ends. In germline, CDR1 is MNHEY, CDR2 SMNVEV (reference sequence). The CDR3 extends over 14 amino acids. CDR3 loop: CASSLRGWGYEQYF. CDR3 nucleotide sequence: TGTGCCAGCAGTTTACGGGGTTGGGGCTACGAGCAGTACTTC.